The 7 T cell receptor beta chains reported below all come from one sample, sequenced in a study of T cell responses to AZD1222 COVID-19 vaccine (dated by TCRdb to 2020 to 2023). Library method: the immunoSEQ multiplex PCR assay. The source is immuneACCESS, and TCRdb retained only in-frame sequences with V and J called. Part of the clones is not carried over; for the studies checked, unresolved V genes explain less than half of this, and the remainder is unexplained. The sample data list approximately 100,000 clones, and about 82% of these were observed just once. The ten largest make up more than 1.2% of the sample. The time point label here, explained by the study, means: baseline before first vaccination. Sample: peripheral blood, taken on day 0 of AZD1222 vaccination. The receptors here all came from an adult in good health.

The chain links TRBV28 to TRBJ2-7, with 11 bases aligning to TRBD2. This CDR3 is built from 16 residues. V trimming: 3 bases; J trimming: 5 bases; junction bases outside the gene matches: 9. Germline V gene data show CDR1 as MDHEN and CDR2 as SYDVKM. DNA for the CDR3: TGTGCCAGCAGTTTTAATTCGGCTAGCGGGAGGAACGAGCAGTACTTC. Residues: CASSFNSASGRNEQYF.

The sample holds one count of this clone. The J gene is TRBJ2-5, the V gene TRBV9; 8 nucleotides line up with TRBD1. V lost 4 bases to trimming and J lost 4 bases; unmatched junction nucleotides: 6. Germline values: CDR1 SGDLS, CDR2 YYNGEE. The CDR3 runs 14 residues. The CDR3: CASSLQGAGETQYF. CDR3 nucleotide sequence: TGTGCCAGCAGCCTCCAGGGGGCGGGAGAGACCCAGTACTTC.

J is TRBJ1-2 and V is TRBV18; perhaps TRBD1 as D (5 bases). V lost 6 bases and J lost 4, with 15 bases in between. The CDR3 is 14 residues long. Germline CDR1 and CDR2: KGHSH and LQKENI. Here the CDR3 reads CASSRDSEPYGYTF. DNA of the CDR3: TGTGCCAGCTCCCGCGACAGTGAACCCTATGGCTACACCTTC.

The V gene is TRBV30, the J gene TRBJ2-2, with D maybe TRBD1 (6 bases). The CDR3 length is 14 residues. Germline CDR1 and CDR2: GTSNPN and SVGIG (reference sequence). Trimming removed 2 bases from V and 1 base from J, with 8 bases in between. The CDR3 sequence: CAWSSGENTGELFF. In nucleotides, the CDR3 is TGTGCCTGGAGTTCAGGGGAGAACACCGGGGAGCTGTTTTTT.

The J gene is TRBJ2-7, the V gene TRBV14; TRBD1 agrees at 7 bases. Per the germline V gene, CDR1 is SGHDN and CDR2 is FVKESK. The CDR3 totals 17 residues. Losses at the gene ends were 4 bases for V and 7 bases for J; bases not matched to a gene: 19. DNA of the CDR3: TGTGCCAGCAGCCGAGGTCCGTTTTATCGACAGGGTGGTGAGCAGTACTTC. This codes for CASSRGPFYRQGGEQYF.

The gene calls are TRBV28 and TRBJ1-4, with a weak D call TRBD1 (5 bases). Germline CDR1 and CDR2: MDHEN and SYDVKM. The CDR3 runs to 14 residues. V was pared by 10 bases and J by 8 bases, with 20 bases between. CDR3: CATGRQGFKEKLFF. CDR3 coding DNA: TGTGCCACCGGTCGGCAGGGCTTTAAGGAAAAACTGTTTTTT.

The chain carries TRBV28 and TRBJ1-1, with D tentatively TRBD1 (6 bases). Germline CDR1 reads MDHEN; CDR2 reads SYDVKM. Trimming removed 1 base from V and 1 base from J, with 10 bases in between. The CDR3 covers 15 residues. In DNA, the CDR3 is TGTGCCAGCAGTTTATTGAGGACAGCGAACACTGAAGCTTTCTTT. As protein: CASSLLRTANTEAFF.